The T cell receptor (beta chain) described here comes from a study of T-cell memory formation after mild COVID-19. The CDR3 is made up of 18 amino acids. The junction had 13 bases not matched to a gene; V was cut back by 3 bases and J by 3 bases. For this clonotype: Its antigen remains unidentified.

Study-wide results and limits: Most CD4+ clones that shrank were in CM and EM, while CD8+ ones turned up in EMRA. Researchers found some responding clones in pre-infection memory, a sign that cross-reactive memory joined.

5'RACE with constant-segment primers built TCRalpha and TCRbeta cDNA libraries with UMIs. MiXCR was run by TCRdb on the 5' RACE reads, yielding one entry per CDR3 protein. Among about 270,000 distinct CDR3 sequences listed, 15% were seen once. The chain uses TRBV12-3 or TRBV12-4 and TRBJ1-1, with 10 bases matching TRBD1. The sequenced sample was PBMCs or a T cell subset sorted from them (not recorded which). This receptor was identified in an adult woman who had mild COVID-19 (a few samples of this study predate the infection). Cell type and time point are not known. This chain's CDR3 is CASSFWTGGGSGYTEAFF. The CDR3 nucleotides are TGTGCCAGCAGTTTCTGGACAGGGGGTGGCAGCGGGTACACTGAAGCTTTCTTT.